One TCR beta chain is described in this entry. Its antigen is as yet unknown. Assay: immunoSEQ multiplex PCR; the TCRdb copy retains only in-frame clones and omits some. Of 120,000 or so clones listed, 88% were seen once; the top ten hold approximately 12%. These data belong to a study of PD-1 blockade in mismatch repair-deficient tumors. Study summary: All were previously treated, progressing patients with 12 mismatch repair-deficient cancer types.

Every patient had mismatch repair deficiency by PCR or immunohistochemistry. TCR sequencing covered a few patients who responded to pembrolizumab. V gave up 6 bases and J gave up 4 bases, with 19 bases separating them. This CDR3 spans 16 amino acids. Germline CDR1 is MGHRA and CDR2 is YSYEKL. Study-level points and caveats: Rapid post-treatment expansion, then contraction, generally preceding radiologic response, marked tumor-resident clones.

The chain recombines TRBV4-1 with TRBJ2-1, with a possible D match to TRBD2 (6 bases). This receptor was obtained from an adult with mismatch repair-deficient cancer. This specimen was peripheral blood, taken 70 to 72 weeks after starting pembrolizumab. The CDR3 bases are TGCGCCAGCAGGCAGATCAGCGGAGGGGAGTACAATGAGCAGTTCTTC. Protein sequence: CASRQISGGEYNEQFF.